This T cell receptor beta chain came from a study of post-analysis software for immune sequencing data. Study in general: Relapsing-remitting, secondary progressive and progressive-relapsing forms made up the multiple sclerosis disease courses. Study results and caveats: F-measure co-clustering was strong for batch-matched samples. Higher frequency in patients than in controls was seen for roughly five TRBV segments, with TRBV5-6, TRBV5-1 and TRBV20-1 among them. Normalized Chao1 diversity was significantly lower in multiple sclerosis patients than in controls.

The germline V gene has CDR1 MNHEY and CDR2 SVGEGT. Trimming removed 2 bases from V and 0 bases from J, with 16 bases in between. The CDR3 is 17 residues long. Concerning this clonotype itself: Its cognate antigen is unknown.

Prepared TCR beta cDNA libraries contained unique molecular identifiers. In TCRdb, the PCR reads were re-called with MiXCR into one record per CDR3 protein. In the table there are about 430,000 distinct CDR3 sequences, 35% to 45% of which are singletons. The chain is built from TRBV6-2 or TRBV6-3 and TRBJ2-5, with D unclear. The sequencing sample was made of blood. The sequence came from a girl aged 2 to 9 with multiple sclerosis. The CDR3 spells CASSYPKHQYDQETQYF. The CDR3 DNA sequence: TGTGCCAGCAGTTACCCGAAGCACCAATACGACCAAGAGACCCAGTACTTC.